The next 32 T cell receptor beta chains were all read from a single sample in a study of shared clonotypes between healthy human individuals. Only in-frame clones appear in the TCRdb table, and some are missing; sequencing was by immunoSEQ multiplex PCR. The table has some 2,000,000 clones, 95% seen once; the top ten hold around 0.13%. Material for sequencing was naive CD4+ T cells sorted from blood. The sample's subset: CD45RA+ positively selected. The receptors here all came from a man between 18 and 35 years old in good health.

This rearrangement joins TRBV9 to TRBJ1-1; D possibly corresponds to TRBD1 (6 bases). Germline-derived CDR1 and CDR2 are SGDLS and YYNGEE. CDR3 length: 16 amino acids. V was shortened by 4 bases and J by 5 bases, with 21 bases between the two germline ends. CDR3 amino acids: CASSKSPGPQGTEAFF. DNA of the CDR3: TGTGCCAGCAGCAAATCCCCGGGACCGCAGGGGACTGAAGCTTTCTTT. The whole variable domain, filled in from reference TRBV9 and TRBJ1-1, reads DSGVTQTPKHLITATGQRVTLRCSPRSGDLSVYWYQQSLDQGLQFLIQYYNGEERAKGNILERFSAQQFPDLHSELNLSSLELGDSALYFCASSKSPGPQGTEAFFGQGTRLTVV.

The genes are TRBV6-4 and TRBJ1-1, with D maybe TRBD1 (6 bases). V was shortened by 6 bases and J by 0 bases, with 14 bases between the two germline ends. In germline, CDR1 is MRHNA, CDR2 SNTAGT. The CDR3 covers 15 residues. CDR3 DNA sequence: TGTGCCAGCAGGACACTTGGACAGATGAACACTGAAGCTTTCTTT. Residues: CASRTLGQMNTEAFF.

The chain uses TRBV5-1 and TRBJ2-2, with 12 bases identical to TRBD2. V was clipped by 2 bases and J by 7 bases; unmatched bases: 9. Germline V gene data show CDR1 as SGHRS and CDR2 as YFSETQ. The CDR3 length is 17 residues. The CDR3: CASSFDGLAGLGGELFF. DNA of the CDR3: TGCGCCAGCAGCTTCGACGGACTAGCGGGGTTAGGCGGGGAGCTGTTTTTT. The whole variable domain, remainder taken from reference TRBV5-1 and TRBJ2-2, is KAGVTQTPRYLIKTRGQQVTLSCSPISGHRSVSWYQQTPGQGLQFLFEYFSETQRNKGNFPGRFSGRQFSNSRSEMNVSTLELGDSALYLCASSFDGLAGLGGELFFGEGSRLTVL.

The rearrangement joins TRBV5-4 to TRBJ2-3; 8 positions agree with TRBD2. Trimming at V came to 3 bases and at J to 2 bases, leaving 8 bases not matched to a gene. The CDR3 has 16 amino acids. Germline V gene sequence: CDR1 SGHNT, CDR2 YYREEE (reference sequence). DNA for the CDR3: TGTGCCAGCAGCTGGGGGGGTAGCGGGACCACAGATACGCAGTATTTT. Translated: CASSWGGSGTTDTQYF.

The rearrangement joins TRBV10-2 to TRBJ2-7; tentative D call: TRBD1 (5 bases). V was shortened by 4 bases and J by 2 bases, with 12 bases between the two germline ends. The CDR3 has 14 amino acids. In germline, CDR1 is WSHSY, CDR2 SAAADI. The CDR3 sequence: CASSVQGLAYEQYF. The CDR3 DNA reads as TGCGCCAGCAGTGTTCAGGGTTTAGCCTACGAGCAGTACTTC.

The CDR3 here is CASSLTGVDSPLHF. The CDR3, as DNA: TGTGCCAGCAGCTTGACAGGGGTGGATTCACCCCTCCACTTT. The chain combines TRBV5-6 with TRBJ1-6; 7 bases fit TRBD1. From germline, CDR1 is SGHDT and CDR2 YYEEEE. The CDR3 extends over 14 amino acids. V gave up 1 base and J gave up 8 bases; unmatched junction bases: 3.

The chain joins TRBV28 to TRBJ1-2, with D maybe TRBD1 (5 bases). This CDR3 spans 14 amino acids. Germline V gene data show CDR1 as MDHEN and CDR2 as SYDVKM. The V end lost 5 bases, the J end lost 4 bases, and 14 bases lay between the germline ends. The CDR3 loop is CASSLRERGYGYTF. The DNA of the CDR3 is TGTGCCAGCAGTCTTAGGGAAAGGGGCTATGGCTACACCTTC.

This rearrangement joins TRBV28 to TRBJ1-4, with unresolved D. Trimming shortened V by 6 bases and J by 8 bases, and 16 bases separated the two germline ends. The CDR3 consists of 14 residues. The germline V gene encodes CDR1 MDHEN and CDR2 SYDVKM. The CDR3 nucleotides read TGTGCCAGCAGGAACACGGGCCAGTTGGAAAAACTGTTTTTT. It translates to CASRNTGQLEKLFF. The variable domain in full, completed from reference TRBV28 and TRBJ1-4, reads DVKVTQSSRYLVKRTGEKVFLECVQDMDHENMFWYRQDPGLGLRLIYFSYDVKMKEKGDIPEGYSVSREKKERFSLILESASTNQTSMYLCASRNTGQLEKLFFGSGTQLSVL.

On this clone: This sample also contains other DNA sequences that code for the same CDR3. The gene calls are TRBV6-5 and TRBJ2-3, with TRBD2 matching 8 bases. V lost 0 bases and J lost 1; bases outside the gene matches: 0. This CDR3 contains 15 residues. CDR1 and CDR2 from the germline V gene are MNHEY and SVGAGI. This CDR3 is CASSYSSGGTDTQYF. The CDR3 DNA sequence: TGTGCCAGCAGTTACTCTAGCGGGGGCACAGATACGCAGTATTTT.

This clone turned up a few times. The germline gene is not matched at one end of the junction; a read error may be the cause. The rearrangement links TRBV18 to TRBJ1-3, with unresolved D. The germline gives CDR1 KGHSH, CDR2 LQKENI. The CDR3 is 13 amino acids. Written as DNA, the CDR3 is TGTGCCAGCCCACCTCTCGATGGAAACACCATATATTTT. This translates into CASPPLDGNTIYF.

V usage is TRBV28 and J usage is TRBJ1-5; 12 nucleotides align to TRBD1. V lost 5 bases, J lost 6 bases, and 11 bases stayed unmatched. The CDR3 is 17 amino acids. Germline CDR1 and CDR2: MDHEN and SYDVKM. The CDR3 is CASSPGTGGGPGQPQHF. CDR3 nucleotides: TGTGCCAGCAGTCCCGGGACAGGGGGCGGTCCGGGTCAGCCCCAGCATTTT.

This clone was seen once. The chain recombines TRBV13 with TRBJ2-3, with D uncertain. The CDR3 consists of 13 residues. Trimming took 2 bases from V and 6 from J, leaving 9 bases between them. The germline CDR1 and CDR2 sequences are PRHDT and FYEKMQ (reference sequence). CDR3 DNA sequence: TGTGCCAGCAGCTTACAGGCGGCTGATACGCAGTATTTT. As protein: CASSLQAADTQYF.

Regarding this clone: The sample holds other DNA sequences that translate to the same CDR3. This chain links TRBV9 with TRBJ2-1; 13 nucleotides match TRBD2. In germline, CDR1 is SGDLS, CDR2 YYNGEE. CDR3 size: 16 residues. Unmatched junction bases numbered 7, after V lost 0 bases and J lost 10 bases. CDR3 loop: CASSVGGLAGVGEQFF. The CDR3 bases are TGTGCCAGCAGCGTAGGAGGACTAGCGGGAGTAGGGGAGCAGTTCTTC.

Here the CDR3 reads CASSVTSGAAYEQYF. Written as DNA, the CDR3 is TGTGCCAGCAGCGTCACTAGCGGGGCGGCCTACGAGCAGTACTTC. The chain combines TRBV9 with TRBJ2-7; 10 positions match TRBD2. Losses at the gene ends were 2 bases for V and 2 bases for J; bases not matched to a gene: 4. Germline V gives CDR1 SGDLS, CDR2 YYNGEE. There are 15 residues in the CDR3.

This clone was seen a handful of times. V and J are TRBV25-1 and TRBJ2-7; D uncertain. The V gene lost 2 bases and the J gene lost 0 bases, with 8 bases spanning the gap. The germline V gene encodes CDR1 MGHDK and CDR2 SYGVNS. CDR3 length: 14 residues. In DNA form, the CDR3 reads TGTGCCAGCAGTGAAAGTGGCGGCTCCTACGAGCAGTACTTC. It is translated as CASSESGGSYEQYF.

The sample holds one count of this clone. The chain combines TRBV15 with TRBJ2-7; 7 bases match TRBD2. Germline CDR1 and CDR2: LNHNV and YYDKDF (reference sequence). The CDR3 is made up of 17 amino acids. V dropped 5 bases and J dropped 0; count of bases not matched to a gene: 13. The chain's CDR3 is CATSYDSWGLNSYEQYF. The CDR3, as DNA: TGTGCCACCAGCTATGACTCGTGGGGACTAAACTCCTACGAGCAGTACTTC.

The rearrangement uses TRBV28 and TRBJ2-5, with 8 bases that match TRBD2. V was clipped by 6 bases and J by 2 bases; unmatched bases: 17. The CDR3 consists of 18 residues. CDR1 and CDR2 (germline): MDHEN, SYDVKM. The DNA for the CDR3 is TGTGCCAGCAGCACCGTATGGCGGGGGGCTTACCCTCAAGAGACCCAGTACTTC. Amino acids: CASSTVWRGAYPQETQYF.

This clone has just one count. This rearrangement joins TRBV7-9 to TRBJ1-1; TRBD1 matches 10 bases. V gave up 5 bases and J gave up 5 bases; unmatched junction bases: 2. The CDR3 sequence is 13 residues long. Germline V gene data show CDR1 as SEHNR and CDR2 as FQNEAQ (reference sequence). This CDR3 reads CASSDRGRTEAFF. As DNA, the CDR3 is TGTGCCAGCAGCGACAGGGGGCGGACTGAAGCTTTCTTT.

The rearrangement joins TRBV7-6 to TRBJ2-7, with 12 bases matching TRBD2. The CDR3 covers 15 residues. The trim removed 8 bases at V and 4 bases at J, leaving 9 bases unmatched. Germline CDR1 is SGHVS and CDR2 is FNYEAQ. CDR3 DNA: TGTGCCAGCGTTAAACAACTAGCGGGAGGATACGAGCAGTACTTC. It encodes CASVKQLAGGYEQYF.

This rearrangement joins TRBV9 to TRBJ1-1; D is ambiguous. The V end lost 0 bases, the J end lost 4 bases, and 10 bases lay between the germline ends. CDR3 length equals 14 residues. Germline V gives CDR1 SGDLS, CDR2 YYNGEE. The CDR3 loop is CASSVGIEGTEAFF. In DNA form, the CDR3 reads TGTGCCAGCAGCGTAGGTATAGAAGGCACTGAAGCTTTCTTT.

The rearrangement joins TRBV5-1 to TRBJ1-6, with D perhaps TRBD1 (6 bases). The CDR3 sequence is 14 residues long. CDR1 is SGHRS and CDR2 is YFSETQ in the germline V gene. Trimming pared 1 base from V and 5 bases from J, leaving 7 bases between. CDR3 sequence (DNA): TGCGCCAGCAGCTTGTGGACAGATAATTCACCCCTCCACTTT. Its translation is CASSLWTDNSPLHF.

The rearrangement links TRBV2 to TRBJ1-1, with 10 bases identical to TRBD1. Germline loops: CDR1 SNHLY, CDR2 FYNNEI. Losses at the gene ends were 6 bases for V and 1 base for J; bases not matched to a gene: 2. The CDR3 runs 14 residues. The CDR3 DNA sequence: TGTGCCAGCAGATGGACAGGGGGGAACACTGAAGCTTTCTTT. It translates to CASRWTGGNTEAFF.

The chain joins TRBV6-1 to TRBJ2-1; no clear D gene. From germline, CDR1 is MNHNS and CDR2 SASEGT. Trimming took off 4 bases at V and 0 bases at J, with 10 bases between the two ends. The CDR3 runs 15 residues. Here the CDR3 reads CASSGRLSSYNEQFF. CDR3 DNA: TGTGCCAGCAGTGGAAGGCTGAGCTCCTACAATGAGCAGTTCTTC.

Here the CDR3 reads CASSLDGRGYEQYF. CDR3 nucleotide sequence: TGTGCCAGCAGCCTAGATGGCCGGGGCTACGAGCAGTACTTC. The chain employs TRBV7-2 and TRBJ2-7, with D possibly being TRBD2 (5 bases). CDR3 length: 14 amino acids. V dropped 5 bases and J dropped 3 bases, with 14 bases sitting between them. The germline CDR1 and CDR2 sequences are SGHTA and FQGNSA.

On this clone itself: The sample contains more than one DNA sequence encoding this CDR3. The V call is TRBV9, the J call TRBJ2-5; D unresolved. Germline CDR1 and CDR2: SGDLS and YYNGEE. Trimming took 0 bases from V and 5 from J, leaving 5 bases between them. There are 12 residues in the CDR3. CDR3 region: CASSVGQETQYF. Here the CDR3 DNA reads TGTGCCAGCAGCGTAGGGCAGGAGACCCAGTACTTC.

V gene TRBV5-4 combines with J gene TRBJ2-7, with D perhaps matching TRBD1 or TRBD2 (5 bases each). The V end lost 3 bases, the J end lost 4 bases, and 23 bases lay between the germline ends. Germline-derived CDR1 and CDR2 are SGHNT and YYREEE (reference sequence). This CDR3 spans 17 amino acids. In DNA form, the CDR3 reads TGTGCCAGCAGCTCCATTTGGATGGACGATGGGGGATACGAGCAGTACTTC. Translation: CASSSIWMDDGGYEQYF.

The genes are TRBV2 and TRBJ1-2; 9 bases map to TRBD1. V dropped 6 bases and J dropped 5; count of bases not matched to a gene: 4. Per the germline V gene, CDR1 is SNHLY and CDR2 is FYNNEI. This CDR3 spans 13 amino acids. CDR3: CASSRTGAYGYTF. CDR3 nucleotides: TGTGCCAGCAGCCGGACAGGGGCGTATGGCTACACCTTC.

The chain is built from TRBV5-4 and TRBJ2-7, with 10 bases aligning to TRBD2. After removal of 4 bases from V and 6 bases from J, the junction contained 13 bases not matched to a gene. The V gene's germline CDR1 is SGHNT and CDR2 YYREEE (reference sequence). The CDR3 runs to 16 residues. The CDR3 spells CASSPRTSGFYGEQYF. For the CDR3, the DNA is TGTGCCAGCAGCCCACGGACTAGCGGTTTCTATGGCGAGCAGTACTTC.

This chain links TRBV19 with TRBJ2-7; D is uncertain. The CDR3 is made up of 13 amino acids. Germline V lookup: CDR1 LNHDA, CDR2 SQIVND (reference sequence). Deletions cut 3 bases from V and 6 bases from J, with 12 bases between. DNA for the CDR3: TGTGCCAGTAGTATTTTAAAACAATCCGAGCAGTACTTC. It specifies CASSILKQSEQYF.

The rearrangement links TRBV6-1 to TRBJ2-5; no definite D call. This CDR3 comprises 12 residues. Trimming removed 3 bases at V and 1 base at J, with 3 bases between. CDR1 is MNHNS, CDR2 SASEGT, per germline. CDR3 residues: CASSELQETQYF. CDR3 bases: TGTGCCAGCAGTGAGCTCCAAGAGACCCAGTACTTC.

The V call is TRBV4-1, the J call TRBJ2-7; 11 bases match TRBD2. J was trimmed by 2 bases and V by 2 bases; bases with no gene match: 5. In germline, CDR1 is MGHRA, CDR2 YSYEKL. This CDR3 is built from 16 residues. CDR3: CASSQTETSGAYEQYF. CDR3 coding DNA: TGCGCCAGCAGCCAAACCGAGACTAGCGGGGCCTACGAGCAGTACTTC.

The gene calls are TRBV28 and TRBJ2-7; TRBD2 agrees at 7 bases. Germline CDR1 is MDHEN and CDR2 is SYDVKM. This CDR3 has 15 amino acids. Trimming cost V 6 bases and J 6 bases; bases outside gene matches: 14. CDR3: CASRGGDRPFGEQYF. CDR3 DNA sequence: TGTGCCAGCAGGGGGGGGGACCGACCCTTCGGCGAGCAGTACTTC.